What follows are 31 T cell receptor beta chains derived from one specimen sequenced in a study of T cells in Graves' hyperthyroidism and ophthalmopathy. Amplified TCR beta CDR3 regions derived from RNA transcripts. An initial round of RT-PCR targeting the TCR CDR3 relied on the HTBI primer set. Via MiXCR, TCRdb re-called the multiplex PCR reads, giving one row per CDR3 protein. The top ten clones hold less than 6% of a sample with some 600,000 distinct CDR3 sequences, roughly 13% of them seen once. The sample was blood. These receptor sequences come from a woman aged 25 to 45 with Graves' hyperthyroidism that later progressed to Graves' ophthalmopathy.

This clonotype was detected a few times. The chain recombines TRBV5-6 with TRBJ2-2; D is unresolved. Trimming cost V 5 bases and J 6 bases, with 11 bases left between them. Germline loops: CDR1 SGHDT, CDR2 YYEEEE. The CDR3 loop spans 13 amino acids. In nucleotides, the CDR3 is TGTGCCAGCAGTCCGAGTGCACCCGGGGAGCTGTTTTTT. Its translation: CASSPSAPGELFF.

Of note for this clonotype: A much larger clone lies a single base off, so this may be a read error. The chain uses TRBV18 and TRBJ2-5; 7 positions match TRBD1. Germline V gives CDR1 KGHSH, CDR2 LQKENI. V lost 6 bases to trimming and J lost 9 bases; unmatched junction nucleotides: 16. The CDR3 covers 15 residues. The CDR3 DNA reads as TGTGCCAGCTCTCCAGCGACAGGGTTGACGGAGGCCCAGTACTTC. Translation gives CASSPATGLTEAQYF.

This clonotype showed up just a few times. The chain couples TRBV6-1 to TRBJ2-7, with unresolved D. Trimming cost V 1 base and J 3 bases, with 13 bases left between them. Germline V gene sequence: CDR1 MNHNS, CDR2 SASEGT. The CDR3 contains 15 residues. The CDR3 region has the DNA TGTGCCAGCAGTGAAGAGGCGGCCGACGGCTACGAGCAGTACTTC. Translating gives CASSEEAADGYEQYF.

In this sample, this clonotype turned up many times. The rearrangement joins TRBV5-1 to TRBJ2-7; 7 nucleotides match TRBD1. In germline, CDR1 is SGHRS, CDR2 YFSETQ. V was clipped by 4 bases and J by 3 bases; unmatched bases: 4. This CDR3 comprises 13 residues. The CDR3 region is CASSPSGGYEQYF. CDR3 coding DNA: TGCGCCAGCAGCCCCTCAGGGGGCTACGAGCAGTACTTC.

DNA for the CDR3: TGTGCCTGGAGTAAGGGGGGAGGACAGCCCCAGCATTTT. This sequence encodes CAWSKGGGQPQHF. This chain uses TRBV30 with TRBJ1-5, with a possible D match to TRBD1 (6 bases). CDR1 is GTSNPN and CDR2 is SVGIG in the germline V gene (reference sequence). V lost 2 bases and J lost 7, with 12 bases in between. This CDR3 comprises 13 residues.

This clonotype came up many times. The chain links TRBV11-3 to TRBJ1-1; D is possibly TRBD1 (6 bases). This CDR3 spans 19 amino acids. V lost 5 bases to trimming and J lost 3 bases, with 28 bases between them. Looked up from germline, CDR1 is SGHNT and CDR2 is YENEEA. For the CDR3, the DNA is TGTGCCAGCAGCCCTTGGGAGGCGGGGGGCGAGTTAAGGGACACTGAAGCTTTCTTT. This translates into CASSPWEAGGELRDTEAFF. The whole variable domain, remainder taken from reference TRBV11-3 and TRBJ1-1, is EAGVVQSPRYKIIEKKQPVAFWCNPISGHNTLYWYLQNLGQGPELLIRYENEEAVDDSQLPKDRFSAERLKGVDSTLKIQPAELGDSAVYLCASSPWEAGGELRDTEAFFGQGTRLTVV.

This clonotype was detected many times. The chain couples TRBV7-3 to TRBJ2-3, with unresolved D. CDR3 length: 13 amino acids. CDR1 is SGHTA and CDR2 is FQGTGA in the germline V gene. V was shortened by 0 bases and J by 4 bases, with 5 bases between the two germline ends. This chain's CDR3 is CASSLTFADTQYF. The CDR3 DNA follows: TGTGCCAGCAGCTTAACGTTCGCAGATACGCAGTATTTT. The entire variable domain, with the rest obtained from reference TRBV7-3 and TRBJ2-3, is as follows: GAGVSQTPSNKVTEKGKYVELRCDPISGHTALYWYRQSLGQGPEFLIYFQGTGAADDSGLPNDRFFAVRPEGSVSTLKIQRTERGDSAVYLCASSLTFADTQYFGPGTRLTVL.

In its sample, this clonotype was seen a few times. The CDR3 DNA reads TGTGCCAGCAGCTTAACAGGGAAGTTATCCTACAATGAGCAGTTCTTC. Translating it yields CASSLTGKLSYNEQFF. The chain uses TRBV7-3 and TRBJ2-1, with D uncertain. CDR3 length: 16 amino acids. Trimming shortened V by 0 bases and J by 1 base, and 10 bases separated the two germline ends. CDR1 and CDR2 (germline): SGHTA, FQGTGA. The entire variable domain, with the rest obtained from reference TRBV7-3 and TRBJ2-1, is as follows: GAGVSQTPSNKVTEKGKYVELRCDPISGHTALYWYRQSLGQGPEFLIYFQGTGAADDSGLPNDRFFAVRPEGSVSTLKIQRTERGDSAVYLCASSLTGKLSYNEQFFGPGTRLTVL.

This clonotype was recorded at least ten times. The chain joins TRBV2 to TRBJ2-3, with a weak D call TRBD2 (5 bases). The CDR3 is made up of 16 amino acids. V lost 2 bases, J lost 5 bases, and 17 bases lay in between. Germline CDR1 SNHLY, CDR2 FYNNEI. This CDR3 is CASSESGGPRGDTQYF. DNA for the CDR3: TGTGCCAGCAGTGAAAGCGGTGGACCCCGGGGAGATACGCAGTATTTT.

This clonotype was seen a handful of times. This chain joins TRBV14 and TRBJ2-1; 15 bases map to TRBD2. Germline V gene data show CDR1 as SGHDN and CDR2 as FVKESK. The CDR3 is 21 residues long. V lost 4 bases to trimming and J lost 0 bases; unmatched junction nucleotides: 13. The CDR3 sequence is CASSPLAGLAGGPSSYNEQFF. CDR3 nucleotides: TGTGCCAGCAGCCCCTTAGCGGGACTAGCGGGAGGACCGAGCTCCTACAATGAGCAGTTCTTC.

On this clonotype: Just one base apart from a much larger clone, this may be a read error. The rearrangement joins TRBV12-3 or TRBV12-4 to TRBJ2-1; TRBD2 aligns across 9 bases. The CDR3 totals 16 residues. V trimming: 2 bases; J trimming: 9 bases; junction bases outside the gene matches: 11. CDR3 residues: CASSLLAGPGGPEQFF. The DNA of the CDR3 is TGTGCCAGCAGTTTACTAGCGGGGCCGGGGGGGCCTGAGCAGTTCTTC.

There are many counts of this clonotype. The chain joins TRBV14 to TRBJ2-5; 7 nucleotides align to TRBD1. V gave up 5 bases and J gave up 2 bases; unmatched junction bases: 2. Germline CDR1 is SGHDN and CDR2 is FVKESK. This CDR3 has 13 amino acids. CDR3 in DNA: TGTGCCAGCAGCGGGGACAGACAAGAGACCCAGTACTTC. It specifies CASSGDRQETQYF.

Ten or more counts support this clonotype. The chain uses TRBV20-1 and TRBJ2-7, with TRBD2 matching 10 bases. V dropped 0 bases and J dropped 7; count of bases not matched to a gene: 6. From germline, CDR1 is DFQATT and CDR2 SNEGSKA (reference sequence). The CDR3 has 14 amino acids. The CDR3 DNA is TGCAGTGCTAGAGACCTAGCGGGAGTTGGGGAGCAGTACTTC. Its protein product is CSARDLAGVGEQYF.

The V gene is TRBV19, the J gene TRBJ2-3, with 8 bases matching TRBD2. The V segment lost 6 bases and the J segment 0 bases; nucleotides outside the gene matches: 8. The CDR3 has 16 residues. Germline-derived CDR1 and CDR2 are LNHDA and SQIVND (reference sequence). CDR3 amino acids: CASRTSVVSSTDTQYF. As DNA, the CDR3 is TGTGCCAGTAGGACTAGCGTGGTCTCTAGCACAGATACGCAGTATTTT.

The chain is built from TRBV4-2 and TRBJ1-1; D gene uncertain. This CDR3 is 14 amino acids long. Germline values: CDR1 LGHNA, CDR2 YNFKEQ. Trimming left V 0 bases short and J 5 bases short, with 10 bases between. The CDR3 sequence: CASSQERWGTEAFF. In DNA, the CDR3 is TGTGCCAGCAGCCAAGAGCGGTGGGGAACTGAAGCTTTCTTT.

This clonotype was counted many times. The J gene is TRBJ2-7, the V gene TRBV29-1, with D unresolved. Trimming left V 3 bases short and J 4 bases short, with 4 bases between. CDR3 size: 10 residues. Germline CDR1 SQVTM, CDR2 ANQGSEA. Here the CDR3 reads CSVDRYEQYF. Here the CDR3 DNA reads TGCAGCGTTGACAGATACGAGCAGTACTTC.

This clonotype was counted at least ten times. This chain links TRBV6-1 with TRBJ2-3; 9 positions match TRBD2. The CDR3 loop spans 16 amino acids. Germline V lookup: CDR1 MNHNS, CDR2 SASEGT. The V and J ends lost 2 bases and 1 base, in that order; junction bases with no gene match: 4. CDR3 sequence reads: CASSEIAGVGTDTQYF. In DNA form, the CDR3 reads TGTGCCAGCAGTGAAATAGCGGGAGTTGGCACAGATACGCAGTATTTT.

This clonotype was seen at least ten times. The V and J genes are TRBV6-1 and TRBJ1-4, with D possibly TRBD1 on 6 matching bases. The CDR3 has 16 amino acids. CDR1 and CDR2 (germline): MNHNS, SASEGT. V lost 2 bases and J lost 7, with 17 bases in between. The DNA for the CDR3 is TGTGCCAGCAGTGAATCTTTGACTCAGGGGACTGAAAAACTGTTTTTT. This sequence encodes CASSESLTQGTEKLFF.

This clonotype showed up many times. V usage is TRBV7-9 and J usage is TRBJ1-3; weak D call: TRBD1 (5 bases). Germline CDR1 SEHNR, CDR2 FQNEAQ (reference sequence). CDR3 size: 15 residues. Trimming removed 6 bases at V and 0 bases at J, with 12 bases between. The CDR3 protein is CASSPHGASGNTIYF. CDR3 DNA sequence: TGTGCCAGCAGTCCCCACGGGGCCTCTGGAAACACCATATATTTT.

This clonotype was counted ten times or more. Germline and junction disagree at one end, which may indicate a read error. The chain recombines TRBV6-5 with TRBJ2-7; TRBD2 aligns across 8 bases. The CDR3 spans 14 residues. CDR1 is MNHEY and CDR2 is SVGAGI in the germline V gene. CDR3 protein: CASSYGGGSYEQYF. In DNA, the CDR3 is TGTGCCAGTAGTTACGGCGGGGGGTCCTACGAGCAGTACTTC.

This clonotype came up many times. V gene TRBV11-3 combines with J gene TRBJ2-2; D may be TRBD1 or TRBD2 (6 bases each). V was trimmed by 4 bases and J by 2 bases, leaving 17 bases between them. The CDR3 loop spans 17 amino acids. Germline V gene data show CDR1 as SGHNT and CDR2 as YENEEA. This CDR3 is CASSSQGGGGNTGELFF. CDR3 DNA: TGTGCCAGCAGCTCCCAGGGTGGAGGGGGTAACACCGGGGAGCTGTTTTTT.

This chain connects TRBV7-9 to TRBJ2-5; D perhaps matches TRBD2 (6 bases). The CDR3 is 15 residues long. The ends were cut back, 0 bases at V and 3 bases at J, with 11 bases in the middle. CDR1 SEHNR and CDR2 FQNEAQ come from the germline V gene (reference sequence). This chain's CDR3 is CASSLALARKETQYF. As DNA, the CDR3 is TGTGCCAGCAGCTTAGCCCTAGCGCGGAAAGAGACCCAGTACTTC. Looking up the rest from reference TRBV7-9 and TRBJ2-5 gives the full variable domain: DTGVSQNPRHKITKRGQNVTFRCDPISEHNRLYWYRQTLGQGPEFLTYFQNEAQLEKSRLLSDRFSAERPKGSFSTLEIQRTEQGDSAMYLCASSLALARKETQYFGPGTRLLVL.

This clonotype was counted only a few times. With a much larger clone just one base away, this may be a read error. No conserved phenylalanine or tryptophan is present at the end of the CDR3, so a read error is the likely explanation. V is TRBV11-2 and J is TRBJ2-5; D unresolved. The germline V gene has CDR1 SGHAT and CDR2 FQNNGV. The V end was cut by 1 base, the J end by 7 bases, with 4 bases between. There are 11 residues in the CDR3. Here the CDR3 DNA reads TGTGCCAGCAGCTTAGTGGGGACCCAGTACCTC. This gives the protein CASSLVGTQYL.

In the case of this clonotype: One end of the junction varies from germline; a read error may be responsible. V usage is TRBV4-3 and J usage is TRBJ2-3, with 7 positions matching TRBD1. This CDR3 is 15 amino acids long. Looked up from germline, CDR1 is LGHNA and CDR2 is YSLEER. The CDR3 sequence: CANSLQETGTDTQYF. The DNA of the CDR3 is TGCGCCAACAGCCTCCAAGAGACAGGGACAGATACGCAGTATTTT.

This clonotype was counted ten times or more. This chain connects TRBV12-3 or TRBV12-4 to TRBJ1-2; the D gene is possibly TRBD1 (5 bases). The V and J ends lost 6 bases and 5 bases respectively, with 19 bases between them. This CDR3 is 15 amino acids long. The CDR3 here is CASSQTETEVYGYTF. As DNA, the CDR3 is TGTGCCAGCAGCCAAACTGAGACAGAAGTATATGGCTACACCTTC.

The rearrangement uses TRBV18 and TRBJ2-7, with 8 bases fitting TRBD2. This CDR3 region has 18 residues. With V trimmed by 4 bases and J by 5 bases, 19 bases remained unmatched. Per germline, CDR1 KGHSH and CDR2 LQKENI. CDR3 nucleotide sequence: TGTGCCAGCTCACGGCCTCTGGGTGCGGGACTAGTAGGGAACGAGCAGTACTTC. Protein sequence: CASSRPLGAGLVGNEQYF.

This clonotype occurred many times. The chain has TRBV2 and TRBJ1-1; D possibly corresponds to TRBD1 (6 bases). The CDR3 covers 15 residues. Germline V gives CDR1 SNHLY, CDR2 FYNNEI. Trimming stripped 5 bases from V and 3 bases from J, with 16 bases between. Here the CDR3 reads CASSWQGDRYTEAFF. CDR3 coding DNA: TGTGCCAGCAGTTGGCAGGGCGACAGGTACACTGAAGCTTTCTTT.

V and J are TRBV20-1 and TRBJ1-2; D is unclear. V lost 0 bases to trimming and J lost 4 bases, with 12 bases between them. This CDR3 region has 14 residues. Germline values: CDR1 DFQATT, CDR2 SNEGSKA (reference sequence). CDR3: CSARDTGSTYGYTF. CDR3 bases: TGCAGTGCTAGAGACACCGGGTCGACCTATGGCTACACCTTC.

This clonotype was observed many times. The chain links TRBV15 to TRBJ1-2; maybe TRBD1 (5 bases). Deletions cut 6 bases from V and 1 base from J, with 9 bases between. The CDR3 runs 13 residues. The germline V gene has CDR1 LNHNV and CDR2 YYDKDF (reference sequence). CDR3 loop: CATSPDSNYGYTF. The CDR3 region has the DNA TGTGCCACCAGTCCCGACAGTAACTATGGCTACACCTTC.

This clonotype was observed at least ten times. The chain employs TRBV7-2 and TRBJ2-7, with TRBD2 matching over 8 bases. The J segment lost 5 bases and the V segment lost 5 bases, leaving 11 bases of the junction unmatched. Germline assignment: CDR1 SGHTA and CDR2 FQGNSA. The CDR3 runs 15 residues. The CDR3 here is CASSQPGLGGHEQYF. CDR3 nucleotide sequence: TGTGCCAGCAGCCAACCGGGACTAGGGGGACACGAGCAGTACTTC. Looking up the rest from reference TRBV7-2 and TRBJ2-7 gives the full variable domain: GAGVSQSPSNKVTEKGKDVELRCDPISGHTALYWYRQSLGQGLEFLIYFQGNSAPDKSGLPSDRFSAERTGGSVSTLTIQRTQQEDSAVYLCASSQPGLGGHEQYFGPGTRLTVT.

Only one count was recorded for this clonotype. This sequence joins TRBV5-1 and TRBJ2-5; D remains ambiguous. Trimming removed 4 bases at V and 5 bases at J, with 15 bases between. Germline V lookup: CDR1 SGHRS, CDR2 YFSETQ. The CDR3 is 14 amino acids. CDR3 bases: TGCGCCAGCAGCCCACAGTCTGCCGCGGAGACCCAGTACTTC. Its translation is CASSPQSAAETQYF.